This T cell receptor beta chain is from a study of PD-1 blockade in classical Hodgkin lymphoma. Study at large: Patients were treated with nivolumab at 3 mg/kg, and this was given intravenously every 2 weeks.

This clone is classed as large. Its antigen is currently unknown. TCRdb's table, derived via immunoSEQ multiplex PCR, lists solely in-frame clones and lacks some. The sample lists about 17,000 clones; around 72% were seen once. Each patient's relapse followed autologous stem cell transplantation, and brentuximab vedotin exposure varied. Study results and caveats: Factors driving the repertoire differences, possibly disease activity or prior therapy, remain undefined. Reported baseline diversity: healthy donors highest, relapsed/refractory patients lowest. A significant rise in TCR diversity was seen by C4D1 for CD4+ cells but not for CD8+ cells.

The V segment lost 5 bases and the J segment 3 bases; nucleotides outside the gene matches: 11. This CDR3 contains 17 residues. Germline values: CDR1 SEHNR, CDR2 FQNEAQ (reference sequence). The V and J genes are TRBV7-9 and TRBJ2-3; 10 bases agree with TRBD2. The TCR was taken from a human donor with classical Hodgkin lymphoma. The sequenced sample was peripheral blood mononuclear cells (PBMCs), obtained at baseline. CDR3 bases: TGTGCCAGCAGCCTAAACCTAGCGGGAGTGCGAACAGATACGCAGTATTTT. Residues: CASSLNLAGVRTDTQYF.